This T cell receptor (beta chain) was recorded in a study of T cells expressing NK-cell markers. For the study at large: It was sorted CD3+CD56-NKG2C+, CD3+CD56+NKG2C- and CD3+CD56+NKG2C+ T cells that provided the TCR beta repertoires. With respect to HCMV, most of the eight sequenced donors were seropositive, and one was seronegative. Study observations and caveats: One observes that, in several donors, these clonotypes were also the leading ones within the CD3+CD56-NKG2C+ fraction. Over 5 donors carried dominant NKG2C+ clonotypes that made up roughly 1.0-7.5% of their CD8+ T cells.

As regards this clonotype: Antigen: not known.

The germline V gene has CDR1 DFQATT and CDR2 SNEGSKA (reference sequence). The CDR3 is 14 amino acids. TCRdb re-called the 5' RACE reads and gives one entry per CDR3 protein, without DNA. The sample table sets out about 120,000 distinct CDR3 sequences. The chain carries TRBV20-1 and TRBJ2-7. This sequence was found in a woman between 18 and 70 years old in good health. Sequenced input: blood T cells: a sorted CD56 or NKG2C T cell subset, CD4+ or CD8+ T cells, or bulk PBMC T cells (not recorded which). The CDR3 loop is CSAIHHSASYEQYF.